The clone carrying this TCR beta chain was seen ten or more times. V was shortened by 2 bases and J by 0 bases, with 14 bases between the two germline ends. The CDR3 is 16 amino acids. From germline, CDR1 is GTSNPN and CDR2 SVGIG (reference sequence). These data belong to a study of breast tumors, draining lymph nodes, adjacent tissues. The lymph nodes were axillary draining lymph nodes from breast cancer patients. One entry per CDR3 protein, called by TCRdb with MiXCR from the multiplex PCR reads. The sample comprises about 230,000 distinct CDR3 sequences, about 34% of which are singletons, and about 1.4% rests with the top ten.

Sequencing input: axillary lymph node tissue. The sequence was collected from a female donor with breast cancer. Some clones in this sample may be carry-over from other donors' samples. J is TRBJ1-5 and V is TRBV30, with D unclear. This chain's CDR3 is CAWSSSIPNSNQPQHF. Written as DNA, the CDR3 is TGTGCCTGGAGTAGTTCCATCCCAAATAGCAATCAGCCCCAGCATTTT.